This T cell receptor beta chain was profiled in a study of cytomegalovirus exposure and HLA in healthy donors. This clone was recorded only once. PCR amplification relied on 60 Vbeta primers (plus 13 Jbeta primers). The method was immunoSEQ multiplex PCR; TCRdb's version includes in-frame clones alone and lacks a portion of them. The data contain around 140,000 clones, approximately 84% of them seen just once; the ten biggest clones take up about 1.6%. The germline CDR1 and CDR2 sequences are SGHTA and FQGNSA. This CDR3 spans 15 amino acids. V shed 5 bases and J shed 2 bases, with 13 bases lying between them.

V usage is TRBV7-2 and J usage is TRBJ1-3, with a weak D call TRBD1 (5 bases). The sequencing input was PBMCs. This TCR was sampled from a woman in her late teens or twenties in good health and CMV-seronegative. The CDR3 bases are TGTGCCAGCAGCCCCACACAGGTTACTGGAAACACCATATATTTT. Its translation: CASSPTQVTGNTIYF. The full variable domain, its missing parts supplied by reference TRBV7-2 and TRBJ1-3, is GAGVSQSPSNKVTEKGKDVELRCDPISGHTALYWYRQSLGQGLEFLIYFQGNSAPDKSGLPSDRFSAERTGGSVSTLTIQRTQQEDSAVYLCASSPTQVTGNTIYFGEGSWLTVV.